This is a list of T cell receptor beta chains from one sample in a study of blood T cell repertoires in COVID-19. Method: immunoSEQ multiplex PCR; TCRdb's copy keeps in-frame clones and lacks some. The data contain approximately 230,000 clones, 70% to 90% of them singletons. What was sequenced was peripheral blood. The receptors were sampled from a man between 18 and 35 years old with active or convalescent COVID-19. CDR3s include the opening cysteine and the closing phenylalanine or tryptophan. Size tells how often a clone was seen (once, few, many) or the class of an expanded clone, and some rows leave it out.

j_gene,v_gene,abundance,CDR3aa
TRBJ2-2,TRBV3-1/TRBV3-2,NA,CASSQVRPVRSTGELFF
TRBJ2-7,TRBV30,NA,CAWSVRQGPYEQYF
TRBJ2-1,TRBV7-8,NA,CASSLGASGRVLDEQFF
TRBJ1-4,TRBV15,once,CATSRGRGLGEKLFF
TRBJ1-2,TRBV14,NA,CASSEGGSYGYTF
TRBJ1-1,TRBV5-6,NA,CASSLAPLGRDTEAFF
TRBJ2-7,TRBV7-3,few,CASSMGLAFEQYF
TRBJ1-1,TRBV2,NA,CASSEQGGTEAFF
TRBJ1-2,TRBV4-3,NA,CASSPGQGDYGYTF
TRBJ2-7,TRBV19,once,CASSTRGPYEQYF
TRBJ2-2,TRBV4-2,NA,CASSQDYGSGELFF
TRBJ2-1,TRBV3-1/TRBV3-2,NA,CASSQETGGLGNEQFF
TRBJ2-7,TRBV3-1/TRBV3-2,NA,CASSQDPYRGYEQYF
TRBJ1-1,TRBV7-9,NA,CASSPGRQGAFF
TRBJ2-1,TRBV13,NA,CASSSLAVPYNEQFF
TRBJ1-2,TRBV12-3/TRBV12-4,few,CASRNEVRGYTF
TRBJ2-2,TRBV5-1,once,CASSLSTLRRAYTGELFF
TRBJ2-1,TRBV4-3,NA,CASSQVWTGGPANEQFF
TRBJ1-6,TRBV12-3/TRBV12-4,NA,CASRTQGESPLHF
TRBJ2-7,TRBV27,NA,CASSSRTGSSYEQYF
TRBJ2-3,TRBV9,NA,CASSPEGQGITDTQYF
TRBJ2-1,TRBV9,NA,CASSYRGLRNEQFF
TRBJ1-1,TRBV20-1,NA,CSARAGAEAFF
TRBJ2-3,TRBV29-1,NA,CSVASNTQYF
TRBJ2-7,TRBV5-4,NA,CASSLRAGGFYEQYF
TRBJ1-1,TRBV6-5,NA,CASSKLGFTEAFF
TRBJ2-7,TRBV7-2,NA,CASSLDWESSYEQYF
TRBJ2-2,TRBV6-4,NA,CASSVSFYTGELFF
TRBJ1-1,TRBV29-1,NA,CSVGQDITEAFF
TRBJ1-4,TRBV28,NA,CASSPSSGKLFF
TRBJ2-3,TRBV5-1,NA,CASTPRLAGVRSTDTQYF
TRBJ1-4,TRBV2,NA,CASRDTGKLSTNEKLFF
TRBJ2-5,TRBV3-1/TRBV3-2,NA,CASSPPPGPQETQYF
TRBJ2-2,TRBV6-1,once,CASSEATPTVDTGELFF
TRBJ2-3,TRBV6-5,NA,CASSPGGDTQYF
TRBJ1-2,TRBV15,NA,CATSRDQGGYTF
TRBJ2-1,TRBV14,NA,CASSRMGLAGGIHSYNEQFF
TRBJ1-3,TRBV6-5,NA,CASSDPQGSGNTIYF
TRBJ2-5,TRBV19,NA,CASSSRDGETQYF
TRBJ1-1,TRBV9,NA,CASSEGGRAYEAFF
TRBJ2-7,TRBV9,NA,CPSSVADGGVGTYEQYF
TRBJ2-7,TRBV18,NA,CASSPHIPGLAGPTYEQYF
TRBJ1-5,TRBV7-2,once,CASSLDSGHLKFRNQPQHF